This T cell receptor (beta chain) was observed in a study of human CD8 memory T cell subsets (dated by TCRdb to 2018 to 2021). Study-wide context: TCRbeta repertoires of stem-like (TSTEM), progenitor exhausted-like (TPEX) and effector memory CD8+ T cell subsets were compared to assess their clonal relationships. Roughly 6 donors each provided TSTEM, TPEX and effector memory subsets, from which TCRbeta repertoires were obtained. The full study reports these points: Based on Chao1 estimates, TSTEM subsets appeared to have greater repertoire diversity than TPEX subsets, which could potentially reflect a broader range of specificities. Both stem-like subsets shared clonotypes with effector memory cells, but TSTEM and TPEX repertoires overlapped minimally, suggesting distinct antigen spectra. TSTEM and TPEX subsets showed similarly high normalized Shannon-Wiener diversity, whereas effector memory subsets were comparatively less diverse. Sequencing was limited to TCRbeta chains, and the repertoire comparisons were based on about 6 donors analyzed with paired t-tests and Bonferroni correction.

Notes on this clonotype: Its target antigen remains unknown.

Counted from cysteine to phenylalanine, this CDR3 has 19 amino acids. No DNA is listed. Based on the germline V gene, the CDR1 and CDR2 sequences are MNHEY and SVGEGT. A Human TCR Profiling Kit was used to prepare UMI-labeled 5' RACE TCRbeta libraries. Every TCRbeta library was prepared in parallel with an identical number of PCR cycles. As for the original processing: The number of functional CDR3beta clonotypes in each TCRbeta library ranged from roughly 3,000 to 20,000. MIGEC 1.2.9 was used for UMI extraction and consensus assembly, with at least three reads per UMI being required. In-frame CDR3beta repertoires were extracted with MiXCR 3.0.3. Each sample was downsampled to 42,000 randomly selected UMIs before diversity metrics were calculated in VDJtools 1.2.1. For the top 3,000 clones of each sample pair, the repertoire overlap metrics D, R and F2 were calculated in VDJtools. Each CDR3 protein sequence appears as one entry after TCRdb reprocessed the reads, and no DNA is included. The V and J calls reflect TCRdb's pipeline rather than the authors' work. The sample's clone listing holds 15,000 to 20,000 distinct CDR3 sequences. Less than 5.5% of the sample goes to the ten largest clones.

Density gradient separation was used to isolate peripheral blood mononuclear cells from healthy donor buffy coats. The study enriched total CD8+ T cells through negative magnetic separation using EasySep or MojoSort CD8+ T cell isolation kits. An RNeasy Mini Kit was used to extract total RNA from duplicate vials of 150,000 sorted CD8+ T cells per subset. PBMCs were used either fresh or after cryopreservation in fetal bovine serum containing approximately 10% DMSO. Fluorescence-activated cell sorting on a FACSAria III was used to sort CD8+ T cell subsets to purity. The chain was built from TRBV6-2 or TRBV6-3 and TRBJ2-5; the D call from TCRdb, TRBD2, cannot be confirmed without DNA. Specimen: CD8+ T cells from PBMCs. This sequence was found in a human donor in good health. The CDR3 region: CASSYAGLAGGATKETQYF.